This T cell receptor (beta chain) came from a study of cytomegalovirus exposure and HLA in healthy donors. Overall study context: The 120 or so validation repertoires matched the roughly 670 first-cohort repertoires in platform, a later analysis reported.

Study-wide results and caveats: Rare sequences made up most TCRs, while some public TCRs were found in many donors. According to a subsequent analysis, TCR clusters from the first cohort were inclined to appear together in the roughly 120 validation repertoires. A few chains linked to CMV were shown in vitro to be specific for CMV antigens.

In germline, CDR1 is SGHDT, CDR2 YYEEEE. This CDR3 contains 16 residues. V was cut by 0 bases and J by 4 bases, with 15 bases left in between. Turning to this clone: Its matching antigen is unknown.

Here immunoSEQ multiplex PCR was the method, and the copy in TCRdb shows in-frame clones only, minus some. Of 160,000 or so clones listed, roughly 80% are singletons. The sequencing input was PBMCs. V and J are TRBV5-6 and TRBJ2-3, with D possibly being TRBD1 (6 bases). The clonotype was recovered from a man aged 25 to 40 in good health and CMV-seropositive. This chain's CDR3 is CASSLGVTGGADTQYF. CDR3 coding DNA: TGTGCCAGCAGCTTGGGTGTGACAGGAGGAGCAGATACGCAGTATTTT.